These 5 T cell receptor beta chains share one sample of origin, sequenced in a study of cytomegalovirus exposure and HLA in healthy donors. PCR primers comprised 60 Vbeta and 13 Jbeta primers. Using immunoSEQ multiplex PCR, the repertoire was profiled, and TCRdb retains in-frame clones only, with some absent. The sample shows 160,000 or so clones, around four fifths of them seen only once. The sequencing sample was made of PBMCs. Every receptor here comes from a woman between 18 and 30 years old in good health and CMV-seronegative.

This chain connects TRBV27 to TRBJ1-2; 8 bases map to TRBD1. V lost 8 bases to trimming and J lost 2 bases; unmatched junction nucleotides: 16. This CDR3 has 17 residues. Germline CDR1 and CDR2: MNHEY and SMNVEV (reference sequence). This chain's CDR3 is CASAPADRVVSNYGYTF. Here the CDR3 DNA reads TGTGCCAGCGCCCCCGCGGACAGGGTAGTGTCAAACTATGGCTACACCTTC.

This clone was counted once. The chain recombines TRBV29-1 with TRBJ2-7; possible D gene TRBD2, 5 bases. This CDR3 has 13 amino acids. V was clipped by 7 bases and J by 6 bases, with 19 bases between them. Germline V gene sequence: CDR1 SQVTM, CDR2 ANQGSEA. CDR3 bases: TGCAGCGCGATCGGCTACCGCGAGGGCGAGCAGTACTTC. Its protein product is CSAIGYREGEQYF.

The rearrangement uses TRBV11-2 and TRBJ1-4; a weak D match, TRBD1 (6 bases). The length of the CDR3 is 14 residues. Trimming took 4 bases from V and 8 from J, leaving 14 bases between them. Looked up from germline, CDR1 is SGHAT and CDR2 is FQNNGV. The CDR3 DNA follows: TGTGCCAGCAGCTCCACAGGGACTAGCGAAAAACTGTTTTTT. This encodes CASSSTGTSEKLFF.

The chain recombines TRBV2 with TRBJ1-5; 9 bases match TRBD1. The CDR3 has 15 amino acids. The germline V gene encodes CDR1 SNHLY and CDR2 FYNNEI. V lost 0 bases, J lost 4 bases, and 1 base stayed unmatched. In nucleotides, the CDR3 is TGTGCCAGCAGTGAAGCGGACAGGGGAAATCAGCCCCAGCATTTT. Translating gives CASSEADRGNQPQHF.

Concerning this clone itself: This could be a read error, since a much larger clone is one nucleotide away. The chain joins TRBV6-4 to TRBJ2-3; 11 positions agree with TRBD2. Germline CDR1 and CDR2: MRHNA and SNTAGT. The CDR3 has 15 residues. V was clipped by 6 bases and J by 1 base; unmatched bases: 3. In DNA form, the CDR3 reads TGTGCCAGCAGACTACTAGCGGGGGGCACAGATACGCAGTATTTT. Translating it yields CASRLLAGGTDTQYF.